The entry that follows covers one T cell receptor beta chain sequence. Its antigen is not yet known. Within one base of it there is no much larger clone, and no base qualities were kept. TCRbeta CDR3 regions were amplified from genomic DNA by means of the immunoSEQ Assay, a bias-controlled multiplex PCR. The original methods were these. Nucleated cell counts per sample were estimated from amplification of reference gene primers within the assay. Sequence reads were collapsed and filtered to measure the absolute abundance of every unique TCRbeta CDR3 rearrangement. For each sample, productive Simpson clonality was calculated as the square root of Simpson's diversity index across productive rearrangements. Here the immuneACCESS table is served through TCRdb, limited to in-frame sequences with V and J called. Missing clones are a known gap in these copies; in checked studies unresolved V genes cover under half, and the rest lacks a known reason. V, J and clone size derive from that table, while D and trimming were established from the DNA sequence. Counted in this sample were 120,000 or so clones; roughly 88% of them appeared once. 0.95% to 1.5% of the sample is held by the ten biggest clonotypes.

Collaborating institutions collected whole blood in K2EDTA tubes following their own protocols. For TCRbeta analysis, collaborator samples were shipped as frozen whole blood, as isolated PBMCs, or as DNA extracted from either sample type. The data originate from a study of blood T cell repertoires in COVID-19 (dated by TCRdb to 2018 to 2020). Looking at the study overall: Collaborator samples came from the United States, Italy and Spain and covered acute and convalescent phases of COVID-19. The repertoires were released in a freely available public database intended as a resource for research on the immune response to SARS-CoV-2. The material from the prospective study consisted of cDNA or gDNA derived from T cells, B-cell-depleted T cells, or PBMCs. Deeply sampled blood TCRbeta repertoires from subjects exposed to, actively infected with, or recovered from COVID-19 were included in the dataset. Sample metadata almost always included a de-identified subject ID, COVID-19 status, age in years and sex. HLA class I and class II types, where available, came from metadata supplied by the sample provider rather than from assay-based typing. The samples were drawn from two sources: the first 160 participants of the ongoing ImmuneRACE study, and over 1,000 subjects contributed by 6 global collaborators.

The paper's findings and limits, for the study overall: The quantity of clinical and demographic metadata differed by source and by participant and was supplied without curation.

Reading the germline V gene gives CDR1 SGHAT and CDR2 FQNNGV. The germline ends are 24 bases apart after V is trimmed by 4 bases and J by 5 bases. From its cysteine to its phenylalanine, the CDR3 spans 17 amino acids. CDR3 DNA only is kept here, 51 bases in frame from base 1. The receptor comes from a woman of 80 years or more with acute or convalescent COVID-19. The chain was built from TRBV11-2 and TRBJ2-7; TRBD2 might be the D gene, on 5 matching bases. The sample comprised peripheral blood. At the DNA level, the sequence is TGTGCCAGCAGCTCCGGGCGGTTTCCAACTAGTGCCCACGAGCAGTACTTC. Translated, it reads CASSSGRFPTSAHEQYF. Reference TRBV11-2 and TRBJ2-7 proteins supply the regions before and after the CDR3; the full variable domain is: EAGVAQSPRYKIIEKRQSVAFWCNPISGHATLYWYQQILGQGPKLLIQFQNNGVVDDSQLPKDRFSAERLKGVDSTLKIQPAKLEDSAVYLCASSSGRFPTSAHEQYFGPGTRLTVT.